This T cell receptor beta chain was identified in a study of Graves' ophthalmopathy and Graves' hyperthyroidism listed by TCRdb under 2018. In the study overall: Peripheral blood was collected at initial diagnosis, prior to any treatment. The study used TCR beta repertoire signatures to distinguish Graves' ophthalmopathy from Graves' hyperthyroidism and to predict progression to ophthalmopathy. In total, 135 blood samples were TCR-sequenced: approximately 40 ophthalmopathy, over 70 hyperthyroidism and roughly 17 hyperthyroidism-to-ophthalmopathy patients. A discovery set of 100 patients (43 ophthalmopathy, approximately 58 stable hyperthyroidism) was enrolled to explore V-J signatures distinguishing ophthalmopathy from hyperthyroidism. The independent validation cohort included about 19 hyperthyroidism patients plus 17 patients who later progressed from hyperthyroidism to ophthalmopathy. In about six hyperthyroidism patients, the T-cell repertoires found in thyroid tissue were compared with those found in blood. Following sampling, methimazole starting at 30 mg daily was administered to hyperthyroidism patients, and high-dose intravenous methylprednisolone was administered to ophthalmopathy patients. For training and testing, the 80 to 100 patients in the discovery cohort were randomly divided in a 7:3 ratio.

There are many counts of this clonotype. Its antigen is unknown. Per-base quality was not reported, and no clone a single base away is much larger than it. Beyond this particular receptor, the publication reports: In validation, the model predicted ophthalmopathy progression with roughly 68% sensitivity and 72.22% specificity; some 13 predicted patients were CT-confirmed with GO in a median of approximately 6.5 months. Among expanded thyroid clonotypes with frequency above 0.001, most also showed up in blood, which suggests that blood repertoires may reflect the thyroid immune response. No statistical method was used to predetermine the sample size, and group allocation was not hidden from the investigators. In cross-validation, the 13-signature model distinguished ophthalmopathy from stable hyperthyroidism with 85% to 90% sensitivity and almost 83% specificity, and in the test set the corresponding values were about 80% and 75%.

Ophthalmopathy patients had moderately to severely active disease, Clinical Activity Score of at least 3, NOSPECS grade of at least 4, and disease duration under 3 months. Patients were excluded if they had other autoimmune diseases, uncontrolled infections, pregnancy or lactation. Clinical symptoms, serum thyroxine, TRAb, thyroid ultrasound and orbital computed tomography were used for diagnosis. Using Ficoll-Paque density gradient centrifugation, PBMCs were isolated from 10 ml of fresh peripheral blood. Total RNA was extracted with Trizol reagent and quality-checked on an Agilent 2100 Bioanalyzer. Relative to germline, V is 3 bases shorter and J is 2 bases shorter, with 8 bases between their ends. Inclusive of the bounding cysteine and phenylalanine, the CDR3 is 13 residues long. CDR3 DNA is the only sequence kept; it has 39 bases, read in frame from the first base. TCR beta CDR3 regions were amplified from RNA transcripts for repertoire sequencing. A first-round RT-PCR used HTBI primers with the Qiagen OneStep RT-PCR kit, followed by a second-round multiplex PCR, size selection and purification. Libraries were sequenced paired-end with 100 bp reads on an Illumina HiSeq2000. Per the original workflow: SOAPnuke was used for read processing, and reads with adapters, uncalled bases, a mean Phred below 15, or no exact constant-primer or identifier match were discarded. High-quality paired reads were merged with COPE v1.2.5. Clonotypes were defined as unique nucleotide sequences and were aligned to IMGT TRB V, D and J references using MiTCR v1.1. The analysis was limited to V-J combinations with a frequency above 0.0001, which together covered about 99% of the repertoires. For each V-J combination, a TCR clonal expansion and chaos score was defined as F50 clonal expansion divided by the chaos observed in the TCRdist matrix. Features were reduced by Welch's t-statistics and random forest to around 14 V-J combinations, which fed a naive Bayes classifier. Thyroid-blood repertoire similarity was quantified with the Morisita-Horn index. In TCRdb, the public reads were trimmed at Q25 with fastp and aligned with MiXCR, with productive beta chains retained. CDR3 protein duplicates are merged, each entry listing the most common genes and DNA. The V and J calls and clone size are TCRdb's, not the authors'. Here the sample has approximately 500,000 distinct CDR3 sequences; around 15% occur a single time. Clones ranked in the top ten supply over 8% of the sample.

The sample consisted of blood. The V and J genes are TRBV12-3 or TRBV12-4 and TRBJ2-7; too little of a D gene remains to name it. The TCR originated in a woman aged 25 to 39 with Graves' ophthalmopathy. Donor details come from another sample of the same person, matched by shared clones. The sequenced DNA: TGTGCCAGCAGTTTGTATCAAGCCTACGAGCAGTACTTC. Translated, this gives CASSLYQAYEQYF.